This TCR beta chain stems from a study of blood T cell repertoires in COVID-19. Study as a whole: Samples taken during acute and convalescent COVID-19 were collected in the United States, Italy and Spain. Sources were T cells, B-cell-depleted T cells, or PBMCs; the material itself was cDNA or gDNA.

This clone was detected a few times. The CDR3 totals 13 residues. Germline V CDR1 and CDR2: MDHEN, SYDVKM. Original methodology: It was from reference gene primer amplification that nucleated cell counts were estimated. Generated by immunoSEQ multiplex PCR, the TCRdb table keeps only in-frame clones and is missing some. V and J calls and clone size follow that table, whereas D and trimming were derived from the DNA. The sample has 250,000 to 350,000 clones; 84% are singletons. Input material: peripheral blood. The clonotype was recovered from a human donor with COVID-19, enrolled during active disease. The donor label of this sample is uncertain. The chain has TRBV28 and TRBJ2-3; TRBD1 is a possible D gene (5 bases). CDR3 DNA sequence: TGTGCAACTTGGGGCAGGGTAACAGATACGCAGTATTTT. Translation: CATWGRVTDTQYF.